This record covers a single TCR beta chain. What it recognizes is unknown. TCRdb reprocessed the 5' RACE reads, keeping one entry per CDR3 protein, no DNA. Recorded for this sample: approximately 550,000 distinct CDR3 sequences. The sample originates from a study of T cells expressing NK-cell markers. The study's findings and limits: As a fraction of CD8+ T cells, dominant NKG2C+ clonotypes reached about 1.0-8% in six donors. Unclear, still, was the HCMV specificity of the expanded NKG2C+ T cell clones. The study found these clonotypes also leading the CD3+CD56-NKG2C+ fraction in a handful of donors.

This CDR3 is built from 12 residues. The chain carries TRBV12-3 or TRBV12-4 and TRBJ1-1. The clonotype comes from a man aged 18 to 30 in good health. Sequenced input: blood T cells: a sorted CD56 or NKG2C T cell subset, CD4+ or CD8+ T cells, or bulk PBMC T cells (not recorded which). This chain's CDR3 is CASSRGLTEAFF.